Below, 21 T cell receptor beta chains from the same sample are listed, as sequenced in a study of CD8 T cells in ankylosing spondylitis. Study-wide results and caveats: One TCR beta motif, made up of roughly 8 highly homologous variants, appeared characteristic of ankylosing spondylitis blood.

Each CDR3 protein gets one entry after TCRdb re-called the 5' RACE reads with MiXCR. This sample carries 350,000 to 450,000 distinct CDR3 sequences, roughly 27% of them seen once, and the ten largest clones take 0.75% to 0.9%. Their target antigens are unknown. The sequenced sample was blood, either unsorted or a sorted T cell fraction (not recorded which). The origin of the receptors is a male donor with ankylosing spondylitis.

This clonotype was observed a few times. The chain has TRBV12-3 or TRBV12-4 and TRBJ2-2; D gene ambiguous. The V end lost 6 bases, the J end lost 5 bases, and 10 bases lay between the germline ends. The CDR3 loop spans 13 amino acids. CDR3 coding DNA: TGTGCCAGCAGCCGGGTCAGTACCGGGGAGCTGTTTTTT. This sequence encodes CASSRVSTGELFF.

The chain couples TRBV12-3 or TRBV12-4 to TRBJ2-1; D assignment may be TRBD1 or TRBD2 (5 bases each). The CDR3 consists of 16 residues. Trimming shortened V by 4 bases and J by 8 bases, and 21 bases separated the two germline ends. Here the CDR3 reads CASSSSPGRTGDEQFF. CDR3 DNA sequence: TGTGCCAGCAGTTCCTCTCCGGGACGAACCGGGGATGAGCAGTTCTTC.

The chain couples TRBV12-3 or TRBV12-4 to TRBJ2-2; a weak D match, TRBD2 (6 bases). V lost 5 bases, J lost 7 bases, and 20 bases lay in between. The CDR3 is made up of 16 amino acids. The CDR3 protein is CASSPRWDSTVGELFF. The CDR3 region has the DNA TGTGCCAGCAGTCCCCGTTGGGACTCAACTGTCGGGGAGCTGTTTTTT.

The chain has TRBV18 and TRBJ1-4; perhaps TRBD1 as D (5 bases). The CDR3 has 16 amino acids. From germline, CDR1 is KGHSH and CDR2 LQKENI. Trimming took off 2 bases at V and 5 bases at J, with 15 bases between the two ends. CDR3 nucleotides: TGTGCCAGCTCACCAGGGGCTCCAGGGTTAAATGAAAAACTGTTTTTT. As protein: CASSPGAPGLNEKLFF. Complete variable domain (other parts from reference TRBV18 and TRBJ1-4): NAGVMQNPRHLVRRRGQEARLRCSPMKGHSHVYWYRQLPEEGLKFMVYLQKENIIDESGMPKERFSAEFPKEGPSILRIQQVVRGDSAAYFCASSPGAPGLNEKLFFGSGTQLSVL.

CDR3 protein: CASSPGSSGNTIYF. CDR3 nucleotides: TGTGCCAGCAGTCCTGGTTCTTCTGGAAACACCATATATTTT. This chain uses TRBV19 with TRBJ1-3; D not resolved. The V gene lost 9 bases and the J gene lost 1 base, with 13 bases spanning the gap. Germline CDR1 reads LNHDA; CDR2 reads SQIVND (reference sequence). CDR3 size: 14 residues.

The rearrangement uses TRBV3-1 and TRBJ2-5; 13 nucleotides match TRBD2. With 4 bases clipped from V and 1 base from J, the junction kept 3 bases outside the gene matches. The V gene's germline CDR1 is LGHDT and CDR2 YNNKEL (reference sequence). The CDR3 is 16 amino acids. The CDR3 DNA reads TGTGCCAGCAGCCGCCGGACTAGCGGGGGCCAAGAGACCCAGTACTTC. This sequence encodes CASSRRTSGGQETQYF.

This clonotype was picked up a small number of times. The V and J genes are TRBV5-1 and TRBJ2-1; 8 bases align to TRBD2. J was trimmed by 3 bases and V by 6 bases; bases with no gene match: 8. CDR3 size: 15 residues. CDR1 is SGHRS and CDR2 is YFSETQ in the germline V gene. In nucleotides, the CDR3 is TGCGCCAGCAAAGCGGGAGAGATACTCTACAATGAGCAGTTCTTC. As protein: CASKAGEILYNEQFF.

In its sample, this clonotype was seen a few times. The chain joins TRBV10-3 to TRBJ2-3, with D hard to call. The germline V gene encodes CDR1 ENHRY and CDR2 SYGVKD. Trimming left V 9 bases short and J 5 bases short, with 9 bases between. CDR3 length: 11 residues. Here the CDR3 reads CAISAVDTQYF. For the CDR3, the DNA is TGTGCCATTTCGGCCGTAGATACGCAGTATTTT.

This clonotype has ten or more counts. V and J are TRBV29-1 and TRBJ1-5; the D gene is possibly TRBD1 (5 bases). Trimming cost V 4 bases and J 7 bases, with 14 bases left between them. Germline CDR1 and CDR2: SQVTM and ANQGSEA. The CDR3 consists of 13 residues. CDR3 nucleotide sequence: TGCAGCGTTGGGGGCACTTTCGGGCAGCCCCAGCATTTT. Residues: CSVGGTFGQPQHF.

This chain links TRBV27 with TRBJ2-7; D perhaps matches TRBD2 (5 bases). Trimming removed 10 bases from V and 3 bases from J, with 19 bases in between. The CDR3 contains 14 residues. CDR1 and CDR2 from the germline V gene are MNHEY and SMNVEV (reference sequence). The CDR3 nucleotides are TGTGCCAAACCGGACTCCAGGAATAACTACGAGCAGTACTTC. Protein product: CAKPDSRNNYEQYF.

There are a few counts of this clonotype. The J gene is TRBJ2-7, the V gene TRBV3-1; no firm D call. The CDR3 totals 12 residues. Germline CDR1 is LGHDT and CDR2 is YNNKEL (reference sequence). V was cut by 1 base and J by 0 bases, with 1 base left in between. The CDR3 is CASSQVSYEQYF. The CDR3 region has the DNA TGTGCCAGCAGCCAAGTCTCCTACGAGCAGTACTTC.

A word on this clonotype: One end of the junction varies from germline; a read error may be responsible. This rearrangement joins TRBV20-1 to TRBJ1-5, with D uncertain. In germline, CDR1 is DFQATT, CDR2 SNEGSKA (reference sequence). This CDR3 has 16 residues. The CDR3 loop reads CSARVGHPRSNQPQHF. In nucleotides, the CDR3 is TGCAGTGCAAGAGTCGGGCACCCACGGAGCAATCAGCCCCAGCATTTT.

V is TRBV18 and J is TRBJ2-3; the D call may be TRBD1 or TRBD2 (6 bases each). The ends were cut back, 0 bases at V and 8 bases at J, with 12 bases in the middle. Germline V lookup: CDR1 KGHSH, CDR2 LQKENI. This CDR3 has 14 amino acids. DNA of the CDR3: TGTGCCAGCTCACCACCGGCAGGGGAGGCTACGCAGTATTTT. Translated: CASSPPAGEATQYF.

In this sample, this clonotype turned up a few times. The genes are TRBV20-1 and TRBJ2-1; D gene unclear. Germline assignment: CDR1 DFQATT and CDR2 SNEGSKA (reference sequence). This CDR3 is built from 11 residues. Trimming stripped 3 bases from V and 4 bases from J, with 4 bases between. The CDR3 coding sequence is TGCAGTGCTAGTCCTTACAATGAGCAGTTCTTC. It encodes CSASPYNEQFF.

The chain couples TRBV5-1 to TRBJ2-7; the D is unclear. Germline CDR1 is SGHRS and CDR2 is YFSETQ. The CDR3 has 16 amino acids. V gave up 2 bases and J gave up 3 bases, with 18 bases separating them. The CDR3 spells CASSFLGHDPVYEQYF. In DNA form, the CDR3 reads TGCGCCAGCAGCTTTTTAGGGCATGACCCTGTCTACGAGCAGTACTTC.

This clonotype appeared many times. The chain recombines TRBV5-6 with TRBJ2-1; perhaps TRBD2 as D (6 bases). Trimming shortened V by 0 bases and J by 0 bases, and 10 bases separated the two germline ends. The CDR3 contains 16 residues. The germline V gene has CDR1 SGHDT and CDR2 YYEEEE. CDR3 sequence (DNA): TGTGCCAGCAGCTTGGGGAGGGGTCTCTCCTACAATGAGCAGTTCTTC. The encoded protein is CASSLGRGLSYNEQFF.

In this sample, this clonotype turned up a few times. The chain joins TRBV29-1 to TRBJ2-4; D may correspond to TRBD1 or TRBD2 (5 bases each). Germline V gives CDR1 SQVTM, CDR2 ANQGSEA. V gave up 3 bases and J gave up 2 bases, with 11 bases separating them. This CDR3 region has 14 residues. CDR3 nucleotides: TGCAGCGTTGAGTGGTGGGGGTCCAAAAACATTCAGTACTTC. It is translated as CSVEWWGSKNIQYF.

The chain employs TRBV10-3 and TRBJ2-7; 13 nucleotides line up with TRBD2. Germline V gene lookup returns CDR1 ENHRY and CDR2 SYGVKD. The CDR3 is 13 amino acids. The CDR3 bases are TGTGCCATCAGTGAGTCGGGACTAGCGGGGCTCCTCGTC. Translated: CAISESGLAGLLV.

This clonotype was observed many times. The chain uses TRBV5-1 and TRBJ2-1; 8 nucleotides agree with TRBD1. This CDR3 is 14 amino acids long. Germline CDR1 is SGHRS and CDR2 is YFSETQ. Trimming removed 1 base from V and 3 bases from J; junction bases left unmatched: 0. The CDR3 bases are TGCGCCAGCAGCTTGACAGGGGGCTACAATGAGCAGTTCTTC. This gives the protein CASSLTGGYNEQFF.

This rearrangement joins TRBV9 to TRBJ2-3; the match to TRBD1 covers 7 bases. The ends lost 0 bases at V and 6 bases at J; junction bases unmatched: 7. The germline V gene encodes CDR1 SGDLS and CDR2 YYNGEE. The CDR3 totals 15 residues. CDR3 in DNA: TGTGCCAGCAGCGTAGTTTCAGGGGGTTGGGATACGCAGTATTTT. It specifies CASSVVSGGWDTQYF.

This clonotype was picked up a small number of times. The chain couples TRBV7-2 to TRBJ2-3, with TRBD2 matching 7 bases. V dropped 5 bases and J dropped 3; count of bases not matched to a gene: 11. CDR1 is SGHTA, CDR2 FQGNSA, per germline. CDR3 length: 16 residues. The CDR3 DNA reads TGTGCCAGCAGCCTTCGAGGGGCGGGAGTGACAGATACGCAGTATTTT. It encodes CASSLRGAGVTDTQYF.